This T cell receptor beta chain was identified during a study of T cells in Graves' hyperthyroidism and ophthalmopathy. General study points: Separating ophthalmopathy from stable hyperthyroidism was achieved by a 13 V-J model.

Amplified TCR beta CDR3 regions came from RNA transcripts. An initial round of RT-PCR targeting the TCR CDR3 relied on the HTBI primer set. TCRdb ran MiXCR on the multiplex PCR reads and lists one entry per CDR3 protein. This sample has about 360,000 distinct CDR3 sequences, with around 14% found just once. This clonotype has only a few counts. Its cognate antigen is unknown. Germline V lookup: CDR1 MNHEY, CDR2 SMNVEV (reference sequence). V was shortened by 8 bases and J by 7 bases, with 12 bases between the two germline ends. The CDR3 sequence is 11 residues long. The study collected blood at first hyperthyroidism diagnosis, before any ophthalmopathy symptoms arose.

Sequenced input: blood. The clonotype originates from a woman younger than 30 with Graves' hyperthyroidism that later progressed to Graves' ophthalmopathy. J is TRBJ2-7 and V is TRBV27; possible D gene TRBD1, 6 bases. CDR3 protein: CASHLRGEQYF. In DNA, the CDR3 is TGTGCCAGCCATCTCAGGGGAGAGCAGTACTTC.